Reported below is one T cell receptor beta chain. Antigen unknown. V lost 1 base, J lost 6 bases, and 3 bases stayed unmatched. The CDR3 consists of 14 residues. Per the germline V gene, CDR1 is KGHSH and CDR2 is LQKENI. The source of the sample is a study of blood T cells in healthy people across ages. Whole-study findings and limits: While age rose, TCR beta diversity per million T cells dropped in a roughly linear way.

Combining a sample-barcoded 5' primer with a J-beta primer mix, a second PCR ran for about 7 to 11 cycles. TCRdb reprocessed the 5' RACE reads via MiXCR and lists one record per CDR3 protein. The data show more than 500,000 distinct CDR3 sequences, with 25% to 30% seen just once and around 18% held by the top ten. The TCR originated in a woman between 65 and 79 years old in good health. The sample taken for sequencing was blood. This chain links TRBV18 with TRBJ2-4; 7 bases map to TRBD1. CDR3 sequence (DNA): TGTGCCAGCTCACCACGACAGGGCGGAAACATTCAGTACTTC. Translating it yields CASSPRQGGNIQYF.